The next 17 T cell receptor beta chains were all read from a single sample in a study of blood T cell repertoires in COVID-19. TCRdb's copy holds only in-frame clones and misses some; the assay was immunoSEQ multiplex PCR. The sample yields some 400,000 clones, around 87% seen once. The sequenced sample consisted of PBMCs or T cells enriched from blood (not recorded which). The source of these receptors is a man between 25 and 39 years old who had recovered from COVID-19.

The V call is TRBV10-3, the J call TRBJ1-2, with D maybe TRBD1 (5 bases). The ends were cut back, 10 bases at V and 8 bases at J, with 20 bases in the middle. There are 13 residues in the CDR3. The V gene's germline CDR1 is ENHRY and CDR2 SYGVKD. The CDR3 sequence: CANAESGAAGYTF. In DNA, the CDR3 is TGTGCCAACGCAGAGTCTGGGGCGGCGGGCTACACCTTC.

The rearrangement joins TRBV2 to TRBJ1-4; 7 nucleotides match TRBD1. V shed 8 bases, J shed 2 bases, and the junction held 2 bases outside the gene matches. The germline gives CDR1 SNHLY, CDR2 FYNNEI. There are 13 residues in the CDR3. The CDR3 protein is CASGTVTNEKLFF. In DNA, the CDR3 is TGTGCCAGCGGGACAGTGACTAATGAAAAACTGTTTTTT.

The genes are TRBV11-2 and TRBJ1-2; 7 bases agree with TRBD1. The CDR3 sequence is 17 residues long. Losses at the gene ends were 6 bases for V and 6 bases for J; bases not matched to a gene: 19. Germline V lookup: CDR1 SGHAT, CDR2 FQNNGV. The chain's CDR3 is CASRRPGQAVGLDGYTF. CDR3 in DNA: TGTGCCAGCAGGCGACCTGGACAGGCCGTTGGTCTGGATGGCTACACCTTC.

The V gene is TRBV19, the J gene TRBJ1-2, with D maybe TRBD1 (6 bases). The CDR3 is made up of 13 amino acids. V lost 6 bases, J lost 8 bases, and 16 bases lay in between. Germline CDR1 reads LNHDA; CDR2 reads SQIVND (reference sequence). CDR3 in DNA: TGTGCCAGTAGCCACAGGGCTGAGGGGGGCTACACCTTC. Its translation is CASSHRAEGGYTF.

V usage is TRBV6-5 and J usage is TRBJ1-6; 9 bases are shared with TRBD1. V lost 4 bases, J lost 10 bases, and 8 bases stayed unmatched. Germline CDR1 is MNHEY and CDR2 is SVGAGI. CDR3 length: 15 residues. The CDR3 sequence: CASSSSITGGSPLHF. The CDR3 DNA is TGTGCCAGCAGTTCCTCTATTACAGGGGGCTCACCCCTCCACTTT.

The J gene is TRBJ1-1, the V gene TRBV7-9, with 7 bases matching TRBD1. This CDR3 contains 14 residues. V was pared by 5 bases and J by 0 bases, with 3 bases of the junction left unmatched. Germline V lookup: CDR1 SEHNR, CDR2 FQNEAQ (reference sequence). CDR3 DNA sequence: TGTGCCAGCAGCGCGGGACAGCTGAACACTGAAGCTTTCTTT. Protein sequence: CASSAGQLNTEAFF.

The chain employs TRBV10-3 and TRBJ1-2, with a possible D match to TRBD1 (5 bases). The CDR3 length is 13 residues. Germline lookup yields CDR1 ENHRY and CDR2 SYGVKD. Deletions cut 6 bases from V and 6 bases from J, with 14 bases between. CDR3 sequence reads: CAISSGTSNGYTF. DNA of the CDR3: TGTGCCATCAGCAGTGGGACTTCTAATGGCTACACCTTC.

This chain uses TRBV11-3 with TRBJ2-2, with a possible D match to TRBD2 (5 bases). Trimming took off 5 bases at V and 5 bases at J, with 12 bases between the two ends. CDR1 is SGHNT and CDR2 is YENEEA in the germline V gene. This CDR3 is 14 amino acids long. CDR3 bases: TGTGCCAGCAGCCATTTGAGGGAGACCGGGGAGCTGTTTTTT. Its protein is CASSHLRETGELFF. Full variable domain (outside the CDR3, taken from reference TRBV11-3 and TRBJ2-2): EAGVVQSPRYKIIEKKQPVAFWCNPISGHNTLYWYLQNLGQGPELLIRYENEEAVDDSQLPKDRFSAERLKGVDSTLKIQPAELGDSAVYLCASSHLRETGELFFGEGSRLTVL.

V gene TRBV11-2 combines with J gene TRBJ1-5; 7 bases line up with TRBD1. The CDR3 sequence is 16 residues long. V was clipped by 2 bases and J by 0 bases; unmatched bases: 4. Germline values: CDR1 SGHAT, CDR2 FQNNGV. The CDR3 DNA follows: TGTGCCAGCAGCTTATCGGGACAGCTTAGCAATCAGCCCCAGCATTTT. Translation gives CASSLSGQLSNQPQHF.

Worth noting for this clone: The sample contains more than one DNA sequence encoding this CDR3. The chain recombines TRBV6-5 with TRBJ1-2; maybe TRBD1 (6 bases). Trimming took 6 bases from V and 0 from J, leaving 8 bases between them. Germline V gives CDR1 MNHEY, CDR2 SVGAGI. This CDR3 contains 13 residues. The CDR3 sequence: CASSSGANYGYTF. CDR3 sequence (DNA): TGTGCCAGCAGCTCAGGGGCTAACTATGGCTACACCTTC.

This sequence joins TRBV19 and TRBJ1-5; TRBD1 matches at 10 bases. Trimming at V came to 1 base and at J to 4 bases, leaving 4 bases not matched to a gene. The CDR3 has 16 residues. Germline CDR1 LNHDA, CDR2 SQIVND (reference sequence). CDR3 in DNA: TGTGCCAGTAGTATAGCCGGGACAGGGGTGAATCAGCCCCAGCATTTT. The encoded protein is CASSIAGTGVNQPQHF.

V gene TRBV10-2 combines with J gene TRBJ2-1; perhaps TRBD2 as D (8 bases). The germline V gene encodes CDR1 WSHSY and CDR2 SAAADI. The CDR3 spans 15 residues. The germline V and J ends were trimmed by 9 bases and 6 bases, with 21 bases remaining between them. The CDR3 bases are TGCGCCAGTGGGGAGGGGGCGGGGGGACTCAATGAGCAGTTCTTC. It is translated as CASGEGAGGLNEQFF.

This clone was seen only a few times. The chain employs TRBV7-2 and TRBJ1-2; 7 nucleotides line up with TRBD1. Losses at the gene ends were 5 bases for V and 4 bases for J; bases not matched to a gene: 7. The CDR3 has 14 amino acids. Germline CDR1 SGHTA, CDR2 FQGNSA. CDR3 loop: CASSRPDRLYGYTF. The DNA for the CDR3 is TGTGCCAGCAGCCGCCCGGACAGGCTCTATGGCTACACCTTC.

The chain carries TRBV11-2 and TRBJ2-2, with D maybe TRBD1 (5 bases). The CDR3 is 16 residues long. The ends were cut back, 2 bases at V and 0 bases at J, with 10 bases in the middle. CDR1 and CDR2 (germline): SGHAT, FQNNGV. CDR3 loop: CASSLTVTANTGELFF. In DNA, the CDR3 is TGTGCCAGCAGCTTAACGGTGACAGCGAACACCGGGGAGCTGTTTTTT.

The chain joins TRBV4-1 to TRBJ1-6; D possibly corresponds to TRBD1 (6 bases). CDR1 MGHRA and CDR2 YSYEKL come from the germline V gene. CDR3 length: 17 residues. V shed 0 bases and J shed 6 bases, with 15 bases lying between them. The CDR3 loop reads CASSQDTGGRGNSPLHF. The CDR3 DNA sequence: TGCGCCAGCAGCCAAGATACAGGAGGCAGGGGTAATTCACCCCTCCACTTT.

The V and J genes are TRBV7-3 and TRBJ2-1, with TRBD2 as a possible D gene (5 bases). CDR3 length equals 15 residues. The V gene's germline CDR1 is SGHTA and CDR2 FQGTGA. Trimming took off 2 bases at V and 0 bases at J, with 8 bases between the two ends. The CDR3 loop reads CASSLEGLSYNEQFF. CDR3 in DNA: TGTGCCAGCAGCTTAGAGGGCCTCTCCTACAATGAGCAGTTCTTC. The variable domain in full, completed from reference TRBV7-3 and TRBJ2-1, reads GAGVSQTPSNKVTEKGKYVELRCDPISGHTALYWYRQSLGQGPEFLIYFQGTGAADDSGLPNDRFFAVRPEGSVSTLKIQRTERGDSAVYLCASSLEGLSYNEQFFGPGTRLTVL.

This sequence joins TRBV5-1 and TRBJ1-1; 7 bases match TRBD1. Per the germline V gene, CDR1 is SGHRS and CDR2 is YFSETQ. This CDR3 is built from 14 residues. With V trimmed by 2 bases and J by 4 bases, 5 bases remained unmatched. Here the CDR3 reads CASSLRGHGTEAFF. In nucleotides, the CDR3 is TGCGCCAGCAGCTTAAGGGGGCACGGCACTGAAGCTTTCTTT.